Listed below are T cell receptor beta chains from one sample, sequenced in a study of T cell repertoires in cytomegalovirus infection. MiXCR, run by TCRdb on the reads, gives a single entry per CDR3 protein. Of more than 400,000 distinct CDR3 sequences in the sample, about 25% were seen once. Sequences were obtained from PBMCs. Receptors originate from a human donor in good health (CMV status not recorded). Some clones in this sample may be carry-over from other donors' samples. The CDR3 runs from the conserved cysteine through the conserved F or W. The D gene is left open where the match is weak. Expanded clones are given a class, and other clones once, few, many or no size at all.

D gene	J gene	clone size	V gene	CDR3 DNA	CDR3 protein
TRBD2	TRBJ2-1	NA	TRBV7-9	TGTGCCAGCAGCTCCTTACTAGCGGGAGAAGGCAATGAGCAGTTCTTC	CASSSLLAGEGNEQFF
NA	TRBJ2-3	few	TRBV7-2	TGTGCCAGCAGCTTAAGGCGTTTGAGCACAGATACGCAGTATTTT	CASSLRRLSTDTQYF
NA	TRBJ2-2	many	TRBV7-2	TGTGCCTCACGGACAGTTTCGTCGAACACCGGGGAGCTGTTTTTT	CASRTVSSNTGELFF
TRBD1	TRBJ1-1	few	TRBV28	TGTGCCAGCAGTCCTCCGGGACAGGGGGAATCCGGTGAAGCTTTCTTT	CASSPPGQGESGEAFF
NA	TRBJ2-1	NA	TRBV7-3	TGTGCCAGCAGCTTCGGGGGCGCGCAAGACAATGAGCAGTTCTTC	CASSFGGAQDNEQFF
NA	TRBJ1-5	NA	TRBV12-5	TGTGCTAGTGGTTTGGGTGGGGGAGGGGCTCTCAATCAGCCCCAGCATTTT	CASGLGGGGALNQPQHF
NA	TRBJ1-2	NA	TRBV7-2	TGTGCCAGCAGCGCCAGGGTTAACTATGGCTACACCTTC	CASSARVNYGYTF
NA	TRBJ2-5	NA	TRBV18	TGTGCCAGCTCACCACCCGCCAACCGGGAGACCCAGTACTTC	CASSPPANRETQYF
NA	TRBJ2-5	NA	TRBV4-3	TGCGCCAGCAGCCTCTTAGGGGGGGAAGGGACCCAGTACTTC	CASSLLGGEGTQYF
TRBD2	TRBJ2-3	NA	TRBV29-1	TGCAGCGTTGAAGCCGGGACTAGCGGGAGGCATCCACAGTATTTT	CSVEAGTSGRHPQYF
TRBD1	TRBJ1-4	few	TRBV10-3	TGTGCCATCAGTGCCCGACAGGGGAGAAATCAAGCAACTAATGAAAAACTGTTTTTT	CAISARQGRNQATNEKLFF
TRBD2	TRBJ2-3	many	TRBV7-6	TGTGCCAGCAGCTTAGGGGCGGGAGGCACCACAGATACGCAGTATTTT	CASSLGAGGTTDTQYF
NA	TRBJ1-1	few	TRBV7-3	TGTGCCAGCAGCTTAAATCCGGGCAAGGAAGCTTTCTTT	CASSLNPGKEAFF
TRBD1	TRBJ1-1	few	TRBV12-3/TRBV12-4	TGTGCCAGCAGTTTGAGGGGGCTCACTGAAGCTTTCTTT	CASSLRGLTEAFF
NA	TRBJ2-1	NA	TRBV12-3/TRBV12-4	TGTGCCAGCAGTCCCACTAGACTAGTAGGGAATGAGCAGTTCTTC	CASSPTRLVGNEQFF
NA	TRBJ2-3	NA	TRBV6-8	TGTGCCAGCCGCCCTTCAACCCGGTGGGTTAGCACAGATACGCAGTATTTT	CASRPSTRWVSTDTQYF
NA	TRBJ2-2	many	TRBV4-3	TGCGCCAGCAGCCAGAATGATTGGGGGGAGCTGTTTTTT	CASSQNDWGELFF
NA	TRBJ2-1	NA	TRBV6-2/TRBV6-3	TGTGCCAGCACTCGAGGCGGCTCCTACAATGAGCAGTTCTTC	CASTRGGSYNEQFF
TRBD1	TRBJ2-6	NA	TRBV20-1	TGCAGTGCTGTTTCACAGGGGGGAGCCTCTGGGGCCAACGTCCTGACTTTC	CSAVSQGGASGANVLTF
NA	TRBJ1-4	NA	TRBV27	TGTGCCAGCAGTTTCAGAAGGGCCGCTAATGAAAAACTGTTTTTT	CASSFRRAANEKLFF
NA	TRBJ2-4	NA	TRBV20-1	TGCAGTGCTATACAGCGCAAAAACATTCAGTACTTC	CSAIQRKNIQYF
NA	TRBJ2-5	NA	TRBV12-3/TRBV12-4	TGTGCCAGCAGTGTGGCTGGGTGGGAGACCCAGTACTTC	CASSVAGWETQYF
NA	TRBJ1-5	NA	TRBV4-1	TGCGCCAGCAGCCAAGATTCCGGACACCCAGATCAGCCCCAGCATTTT	CASSQDSGHPDQPQHF
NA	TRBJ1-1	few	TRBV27	TGTGCCAGCAGTTTCCGCGGGGTTTACACTGAAGCTTTCTTT	CASSFRGVYTEAFF
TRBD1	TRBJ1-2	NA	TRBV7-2	TGTGCCAGCAGCTTACAGGCAGGGGGTGGCTACACCTTC	CASSLQAGGGYTF